This TCR beta chain comes out of a study of blood T cell repertoires in COVID-19. Study summary: T cells, B-cell-depleted T cells, or PBMCs provided the cDNA or gDNA that served as material.

Germline CDR1 and CDR2: SNHLY and FYNNEI. CDR3 length: 14 residues. Unmatched junction bases numbered 2, after V lost 5 bases and J lost 3 bases. The table came from immunoSEQ multiplex PCR; TCRdb's copy has only in-frame clones and leaves some out. The sample contains about 120,000 clones, around four fifths of which appear only once. The TCR originated in a man aged 55 to 70 with acute or convalescent COVID-19. Sequenced input: peripheral blood. The chain has TRBV2 and TRBJ2-1, with 9 bases that match TRBD2. CDR3 loop: CASSRTSDYNEQFF. The CDR3, as DNA: TGTGCCAGCAGTAGGACTAGCGACTACAATGAGCAGTTCTTC.